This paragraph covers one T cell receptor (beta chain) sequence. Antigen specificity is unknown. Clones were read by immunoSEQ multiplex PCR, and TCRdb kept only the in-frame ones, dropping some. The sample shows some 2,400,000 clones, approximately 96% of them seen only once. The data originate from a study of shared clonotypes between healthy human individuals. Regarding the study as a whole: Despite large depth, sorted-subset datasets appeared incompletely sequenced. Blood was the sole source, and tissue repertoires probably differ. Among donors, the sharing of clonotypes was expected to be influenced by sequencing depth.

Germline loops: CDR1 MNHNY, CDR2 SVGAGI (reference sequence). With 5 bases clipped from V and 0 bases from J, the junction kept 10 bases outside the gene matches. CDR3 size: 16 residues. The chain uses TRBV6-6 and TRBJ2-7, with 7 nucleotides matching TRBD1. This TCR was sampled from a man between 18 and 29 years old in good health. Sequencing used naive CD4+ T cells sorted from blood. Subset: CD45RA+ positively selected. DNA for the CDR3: TGTGCCAGCAGTCTTAAACAGGGGACGAACTCCTACGAGCAGTACTTC. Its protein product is CASSLKQGTNSYEQYF.